This T cell receptor beta chain was obtained from a study of tumor and adjacent non-tumor tissue in lung cancer listed by TCRdb under 2018. General notes on the study: By cancer type, the cohort comprised around 11 adenocarcinoma patients, a couple of squamous cell carcinoma patients and 1 small cell lung cancer patient. Among the roughly 15 patients, ages ranged from about 30 to 80 years, some ten were men and 5 were women, and disease was TNM stage I to III. Sequencing generated a total of more than 95,000,000 productive TCRbeta reads, averaging about 4.17 million reads per sample. The study compared bulk TCRbeta repertoires between lung tumor tissue and matched distant non-tumor lung tissue from approximately 14 lung cancer patients. Fewer than 35 paired specimens, one tumor and one normal lung sample per patient, were profiled by TCRbeta CDR3 sequencing. Overall study outcomes, separate from this receptor: In normal lung, the top 100 clones accounted for a significantly larger cumulative share of the repertoire than in tumor tissue. TCR diversity was significantly higher in younger patients, and higher tumor TCR diversity was associated with shorter overall and disease-free survival. With only roughly 15 patients in the cohort, the authors noted that larger samples and more detailed clinical data are needed. Because peripheral blood was not sequenced, the blood TCRbeta repertoires of the lung cancer patients in the study went unexamined. The sequencing platform is not named in the methods, and unique molecular identifiers are not mentioned. Tumor tissue showed significantly higher TCR diversity (inverse Simpson) than normal lung tissue, at roughly 390 vs 170 (P = 0.0075, Mann-Whitney U test).

The protocol used for the library was multiplex PCR. Sequencing instrument: Illumina HiSeq 2500. TCRbeta libraries were constructed through three rounds of nested PCR with primers (Table S4) according to protocols adapted from ARM-PCR. Before sequencing, PCR products in the 200-500 bp range were cut out of the gel and cleaned up using the QIAquick gel extraction kit. As for the original processing: Trimmomatic was used to clean the reads, FLASH was used to merge the reads into complete CDR3 sequences, and MiTCR was used to assign the reads to V(D)J germline segments. Clonal diversity was computed as the inverse Simpson's index with VDJtools. A read counted as productive if the sequence was in-frame and lacked a premature stop codon. TCRdb handled the public reads itself, with Q25 trimming in fastp and clone calling in MiXCR, and kept productive beta chains. Rows merge per CDR3 protein into single entries with the most common DNA and genes. V and J calls and clone size were set by TCRdb, not the authors. In all, the sample holds about 200,000 distinct CDR3 sequences, and approximately 74% of those were seen once. The top ten constitute approximately 25% of the sample.

RNA was extracted from bulk unsorted tissue and checked for quality with a NanoDrop ND-1000 and an Agilent 2100. Donors were newly diagnosed lung cancer patients admitted for thoracic surgery in China between August and November 2014, without prior chemotherapy. Patients with previous radiotherapy or chemotherapy, or with another concurrent cancer, were excluded from the study. Pieces of surgical tissue measuring about 1-2.1 cm3 were kept in RNAlater solution and held at -80 degrees C until needed. A note on this clonotype: The antigen it binds to is not known. A much larger clone sits a single nucleotide away, making a read error possible. Because the CDR3 is missing its conserved closing phenylalanine or tryptophan, this is likely a read error.

The CDR3 is 14 amino acids long, termini counted. Only the CDR3 DNA stays, 42 bases, in frame from base 1. CDR1 MDHEN and CDR2 SYDVKM are derived from the germline V gene. At the junction V is shortened by 3 bases and J by 4 bases, with 10 bases in between. This receptor was taken from a man aged 55 to 70 with non-small cell lung cancer. The chain joins TRBV28 to TRBJ1-5; a weak D assignment points to TRBD1 (5 bases agree). Sequencing used lung tumor tissue. The CDR3 protein is CASSFLDSNQPQHS. The bases are TGTGCCAGCAGTTTTCTAGACAGTAATCAGCCCCAGCATTCT.